This is a list of T cell receptor beta chains from one sample in a study of cytomegalovirus exposure and HLA in healthy donors. Some clones are missing from TCRdb's copy, which holds only in-frame ones; the method was immunoSEQ multiplex PCR. This table holds some 98,000 clones, roughly nine tenths found once. The sequencing sample was made of PBMCs. The receptors here all came from a woman aged 25 to 39 in good health and CMV-seronegative. Both conserved end residues are part of each CDR3. The D gene is left open where the match is weak. Rows give clone size only sometimes, using once, few, many, or a class for an expanded clone.

j_call cdr3_length d_call v_call clone_size cdr3_aa cdr3_nt
TRBJ1-1 15 TRBD1 TRBV5-4 NA CASSPRQGPNTEAFF TGTGCCAGCAGCCCTCGACAGGGGCCGAACACTGAAGCTTTCTTT
TRBJ2-7 17 TRBD1 TRBV2 NA CASREGPDRGHSYEQYF TGTGCCAGCAGGGAGGGTCCAGACAGGGGGCATTCCTACGAGCAGTACTTC
TRBJ2-2 17 NA TRBV5-1 NA CASSLDPTGRGTGELFF TGCGCCAGCAGCTTGGATCCAACGGGCCGGGGCACCGGGGAGCTGTTTTTT
TRBJ1-2 16 NA TRBV18 NA CASSPTFEETNYGYTF TGTGCCAGCTCACCAACGTTCGAGGAGACTAACTATGGCTACACCTTC
TRBJ1-1 11 NA TRBV29-1 NA CSESQGRKAFF TGCAGCGAGTCACAGGGTCGGAAAGCTTTCTTT
TRBJ1-6 15 NA TRBV27 few CASRPLAGSNSPLHF TGTGCCAGCAGACCCCTGGCAGGTTCCAATTCACCCCTCCACTTT
TRBJ2-5 14 NA TRBV5-1 NA CASRSQGGQETQYF TGCGCCAGCAGGTCTCAAGGAGGCCAAGAGACCCAGTACTTC
TRBJ2-5 15 TRBD1 TRBV18 NA CASSKDRAEQETQYF TGTGCCAGCTCAAAAGACAGGGCAGAACAAGAGACCCAGTACTTC
TRBJ2-2 13 NA TRBV4-2 NA CASSQAGDRELFF TGTGCCAGCAGCCAAGCAGGGGACCGGGAGCTGTTTTTT
TRBJ2-7 15 TRBD1 TRBV5-1 NA CASTSATGGSYEQYF TGCGCCAGCACCTCAGCGACAGGGGGCTCCTACGAGCAGTACTTC
TRBJ2-1 13 NA TRBV6-6 NA CASSPLTGIPEFF TGTGCCAGCAGTCCCCTCACCGGGATCCCCGAGTTCTTC
TRBJ2-2 17 TRBD1 TRBV5-4 NA CASSKESRTGGNGELFF TGTGCCAGCAGCAAGGAATCCCGGACAGGTGGTAACGGGGAGCTGTTTTTT
TRBJ1-5 14 NA TRBV7-2 NA CASSNFTRREAQHF TGTGCCAGCAGCAATTTTACGCGCAGGGAAGCCCAGCATTTT
TRBJ2-1 14 NA TRBV7-8 NA CASSFDSQGNEQFF TGTGCCAGCAGCTTTGACAGTCAGGGCAATGAGCAGTTCTTC
TRBJ2-7 11 NA TRBV28 NA CASSKGYEQYF TGTGCCAGCAGCAAGGGGTACGAGCAGTACTTC
TRBJ2-2 14 NA TRBV11-3 few CASSPFGSGGELFF NA
TRBJ2-1 13 NA TRBV6-5 few CASSYNRNNEQFF TGTGCCAGCAGTTACAACAGAAACAATGAGCAGTTCTTC
TRBJ2-7 14 TRBD1 TRBV2 NA CASARDRGKHEQYF TGTGCCAGCGCCCGGGACAGGGGAAAACACGAGCAGTACTTC
TRBJ2-2 17 TRBD2 TRBV7-9 NA CASSSIPSGRAGGELFF TGTGCCAGCAGCTCCATCCCTAGCGGGAGGGCCGGCGGGGAGCTGTTTTTT
TRBJ2-7 13 TRBD2 TRBV18 NA CASSPYGGGEQYF TGTGCCAGCTCACCATACGGGGGGGGCGAGCAGTACTTC
TRBJ1-5 17 TRBD1 TRBV10-3 once CAISESRGDRGHQPQHF TGTGCCATCAGTGAGTCGCGGGGGGACAGGGGGCATCAGCCCCAGCATTTT
TRBJ2-7 14 TRBD1 TRBV5-4 NA CASSSDRGGYEQYF TGTGCCAGCAGCTCGGACAGGGGCGGTTACGAGCAGTACTTC
TRBJ1-2 12 TRBD1 TRBV2 NA CASKGDSYGYTF TGTGCCTCCAAGGGGGACAGCTATGGCTACACCTTC
TRBJ1-2 15 NA TRBV15 NA CATSRPGHLLYGYTF TGTGCCACCAGCAGACCGGGACACCTCCTCTATGGCTACACCTTC
TRBJ2-3 14 TRBD1 TRBV4-3 NA CASVTGGHTDTQYF TGCGCCAGTGTGACAGGGGGCCATACAGATACGCAGTATTTT
TRBJ1-1 16 NA TRBV11-3 NA CASSPSGRGVNTEAFF TGTGCCAGCAGCCCCAGCGGACGGGGAGTAAACACTGAAGCTTTCTTT
TRBJ2-1 15 TRBD2 TRBV7-3 NA CASSLSGDAYNEQFF TGTGCCAGCAGCTTGAGCGGGGACGCCTACAATGAGCAGTTCTTC
TRBJ2-5 16 TRBD2 TRBV6-5 NA CASSYSNPGGGETQYF TGTGCCAGCAGTTACTCGAACCCGGGGGGAGGGGAGACCCAGTACTTC
TRBJ2-4 15 TRBD2 TRBV6-1 NA CASNLSGATKNIQYF TGTGCCAGCAATCTGAGCGGGGCCACCAAAAACATTCAGTACTTC
TRBJ2-2 13 TRBD2 TRBV27 NA CASTGGRGGELFF TGTGCCAGCACTGGGGGGAGGGGCGGGGAGCTGTTTTTT
TRBJ1-2 15 TRBD1 TRBV2 NA CANRDRGRFFGGYTF TGTGCCAACCGGGACAGGGGGCGCTTCTTTGGTGGCTACACCTTC
TRBJ2-1 14 TRBD2 TRBV2 NA CASSRTSGSNEQFF TGTGCCAGCAGCAGGACTAGCGGATCTAATGAGCAGTTCTTC
TRBJ2-1 16 NA TRBV4-3 few CASSQGVRGSGREQFF TGCGCCAGCAGCCAAGGGGTGAGAGGGAGTGGAAGGGAGCAGTTCTTC
TRBJ1-5 16 NA TRBV19 NA CASSTGVGRPNQPQHF TGTGCCAGTAGTACTGGTGTCGGGAGGCCAAATCAGCCCCAGCATTTT
TRBJ2-5 14 TRBD1 TRBV29-1 NA CSVGTTGNVETQYF TGCAGCGTTGGAACGACAGGGAACGTGGAGACCCAGTACTTC
TRBJ2-7 15 NA TRBV28 NA CASSPTRLSSYEQYF TGTGCCAGCAGTCCGACTAGACTGAGCTCCTACGAGCAGTACTTC
TRBJ2-6 16 TRBD1 TRBV19 NA CASSFSDRAGANVLTF TGTGCCAGTAGTTTTTCGGACAGGGCTGGGGCCAACGTCCTGACTTTC
TRBJ2-1 16 NA TRBV18 NA CASSPNRPGTNNEQFF TGTGCCAGCTCACCAAACCGCCCAGGGACAAACAATGAGCAGTTCTTC
TRBJ2-7 14 TRBD1 TRBV7-2 NA CASSSRQGAYEQYF TGTGCCAGCAGCTCCCGACAGGGAGCCTACGAGCAGTACTTC
TRBJ1-4 13 NA TRBV9 NA CASSRGWDEKLFF TGTGCCAGCAGCAGGGGCTGGGATGAAAAACTGTTTTTT
TRBJ1-1 14 NA TRBV29-1 NA CSVEGTGMDTEAFF TGCAGCGTTGAAGGAACAGGGATGGACACTGAAGCTTTCTTT
TRBJ2-1 16 TRBD2 TRBV7-2 NA CASSRRSGVTYNEQFF TGTGCCAGCAGCCGGCGTAGCGGGGTGACCTACAATGAGCAGTTCTTC
TRBJ2-1 15 TRBD1 TRBV27 NA CASTIGQGGFHEQFF TGTGCCAGCACCATAGGACAGGGGGGGTTCCATGAGCAGTTCTTC
TRBJ2-7 16 NA TRBV30 NA CAWSRPGHKSSYEQYF TGTGCCTGGAGTCGACCGGGACATAAGAGCTCCTACGAGCAGTACTTC
TRBJ2-1 13 NA TRBV7-3 NA CASSTEIYNEQFF TGTGCCAGCAGTACAGAGATTTACAATGAGCAGTTCTTC
TRBJ2-1 12 NA TRBV9 NA CASSAGGSEQFF TGTGCCAGCAGCGCAGGGGGGAGTGAGCAGTTCTTC
TRBJ1-2 14 NA TRBV2 NA CASSVMGAEGGYTF TGTGCCAGCAGCGTCATGGGCGCTGAAGGCGGCTACACCTTC
TRBJ2-7 13 NA TRBV6-6 NA CASSRAGAYEQYF TGTGCCAGCTCTCGCGCAGGGGCCTACGAGCAGTACTTC
TRBJ1-5 12 NA TRBV28 NA CASSLTGTPQHF TGTGCCAGCAGTTTAACCGGTACGCCCCAGCATTTT
TRBJ1-3 16 NA TRBV9 NA CASSFAGEGSGNTIYF TGTGCCAGCAGCTTCGCAGGGGAGGGCTCTGGAAACACCATATATTTT
TRBJ1-5 16 NA TRBV27 once CASRLTWAGDNQPQHF TGTGCCAGCAGACTGACTTGGGCGGGAGACAATCAGCCCCAGCATTTT
TRBJ1-5 12 TRBD1 TRBV29-1 NA CSVGQGNQPQHF TGCAGCGTCGGACAGGGGAATCAGCCCCAGCATTTT
TRBJ1-3 16 NA TRBV9 NA CASSVRSAGVGNTIYF TGTGCCAGCAGCGTCCGATCGGCAGGGGTTGGAAACACCATATATTTT
TRBJ1-2 14 NA TRBV6-1 NA CASSELRSDYGYTF TGTGCCAGCAGTGAATTACGGAGTGACTATGGCTACACCTTC
TRBJ2-7 13 NA TRBV6-1 NA CASSGDSDYEQYF TGTGCCAGCAGTGGAGACAGTGACTACGAGCAGTACTTC
TRBJ1-2 16 NA TRBV14 NA CASSLRVGAADYGYTF TGTGCCAGCAGCCTAAGGGTGGGGGCGGCGGACTATGGCTACACCTTC
TRBJ2-7 14 NA TRBV5-6 NA CASSQTGLRYEQYF TGTGCCAGCAGCCAGACAGGTCTCCGCTACGAGCAGTACTTC
TRBJ2-5 15 NA TRBV4-2 NA CASSQEPAAQETQYF TGTGCCAGCAGCCAAGAACCAGCGGCTCAAGAGACCCAGTACTTC
TRBJ1-5 15 NA TRBV5-5 NA CASSLAGSGNQPQHF TGTGCCAGCAGCTTGGCCGGAAGCGGCAATCAGCCCCAGCATTTT
TRBJ2-3 15 NA TRBV14 NA CASSRDRTSTDTQYF TGTGCCAGCAGCCGTGACAGAACTAGCACAGATACGCAGTATTTT